The rows below give T cell receptor beta chains drawn from one sample of a study of radiotherapy plus CTLA-4 blockade in lung cancer. Produced via immunoSEQ multiplex PCR; TCRdb's table is partial and in-frame only. The sample carries around 77,000 clones, around 74% recorded once. The material was peripheral blood, obtained from a patient treated with radiotherapy plus ipilimumab. These TCRs come from a human donor with non-small cell lung cancer whose response to radiotherapy plus ipilimumab could not be evaluated. Each CDR3 is given with its conserved first and last residue. D genes are given only for firm matches. Rows may omit the clone size; those that give it use once, few, many or a size class.

V	size	D	J	CDR3	DNA
TRBV6-1	.	TRBD1	TRBJ1-3	CASRVIGQGWNTIYF	TGTGCCAGCAGGGTCATCGGACAGGGTTGGAACACCATATATTTT
TRBV15	.	TRBD1	TRBJ2-1	CATSTGTAYNEQFF	TGTGCCACCAGCACTGGGACAGCCTACAATGAGCAGTTCTTC
TRBV29-1	.	TRBD1	TRBJ1-5	CSVGGDRDRNQPQHF	TGCAGCGTTGGGGGGGACAGGGACAGGAATCAGCCCCAGCATTTT
TRBV7-2	once	TRBD2	TRBJ2-1	CASSPRLAGEVGEQFF	TGTGCCAGCAGCCCCAGACTAGCGGGAGAGGTGGGTGAGCAGTTCTTC
TRBV27	.	.	TRBJ1-2	CASSLSGDGYTF	TGTGCCAGCAGTTTAAGTGGAGATGGCTACACCTTC
TRBV7-3	.	.	TRBJ2-6	CASSPRQASGANVLTF	TGTGCCAGCAGCCCCCGTCAGGCCTCTGGGGCCAACGTCCTGACTTTC
TRBV7-9	.	TRBD1	TRBJ1-1	CASSTTGGQTEAFF	TGTGCCAGCAGCACAACAGGGGGTCAGACTGAAGCTTTCTTT
TRBV30	few	.	TRBJ1-1	CAWSTAGNTEAFF	TGTGCCTGGAGTACGGCAGGGAACACTGAAGCTTTCTTT
TRBV5-1	.	.	TRBJ1-4	CASSPAEQKREKLFF	TGCGCCAGCAGCCCGGCGGAGCAGAAGAGGGAAAAACTGTTTTTT
TRBV19	.	.	TRBJ1-5	CASRKTGTPFSNQPQHF	TGTGCCAGTAGAAAGACCGGGACACCTTTTAGCAATCAGCCCCAGCATTTT
TRBV5-6	.	TRBD2	TRBJ2-3	CASSLGLAGGLSTDTQYF	TGTGCCAGCAGCTTGGGACTAGCGGGGGGGCTTAGTACAGATACGCAGTATTTT
TRBV6-5	.	.	TRBJ1-1	CASSSQVAPEAFF	TGTGCCAGCAGTTCACAGGTGGCTCCTGAAGCTTTCTTT
TRBV7-9	.	.	TRBJ2-7	CASRWDTRSSYEQYF	TGTGCCAGCAGATGGGACACTCGGAGCTCCTACGAGCAGTACTTC
TRBV29-1	.	.	TRBJ2-7	CSVKGGAGYEQYF	TGCAGCGTTAAGGGGGGGGCAGGGTACGAGCAGTACTTC
TRBV19	.	TRBD1	TRBJ2-7	CASSRQGTYEQYF	TGTGCCAGTAGTCGACAGGGAACCTACGAGCAGTACTTC
TRBV30	.	.	TRBJ1-4	CACYREKLFF	TGTGCCTGTTACAGGGAAAAACTGTTTTTT
TRBV11-2	.	.	TRBJ2-1	CASSLRRGVEQFF	TGTGCCAGCAGCCTCCGGAGAGGCGTTGAGCAGTTCTTC
TRBV6-1	few	.	TRBJ2-7	CASSENRLNYEQYF	TGTGCCAGCAGTGAAAACAGACTAAACTACGAGCAGTACTTC
TRBV10-3	few	.	TRBJ1-1	CAIKGGGTEAFF	TGTGCCATCAAGGGGGGGGGTACTGAAGCTTTCTTT
TRBV9	.	.	TRBJ1-2	CASSVAEGACTF	.
TRBV11-3	.	.	TRBJ2-3	CASSSSTDTQYF	TGTGCCAGCAGCAGCAGCACAGATACGCAGTATTTT
TRBV28	few	TRBD1	TRBJ2-5	CASRYRGLETQYF	TGTGCCAGCCGATACAGGGGGTTGGAGACCCAGTACTTC
TRBV9	.	TRBD2	TRBJ2-3	CASSVGGGFSTDTQYF	TGTGCCAGCAGCGTAGGGGGGGGGTTTAGCACAGATACGCAGTATTTT
TRBV28	.	.	TRBJ1-5	CASSSPGTVGPGPQHF	TGTGCCAGCAGTTCTCCCGGCACAGTGGGCCCCGGGCCCCAGCATTTT
TRBV7-9	.	TRBD2	TRBJ2-2	CASSQTGTSGANTGELFF	TGTGCCAGCAGCCAAACCGGGACTAGCGGCGCGAACACCGGGGAGCTGTTTTTT
TRBV27	.	TRBD1	TRBJ2-3	CASNQQGAWVRDTQYF	TGTGCCAGCAACCAACAGGGGGCCTGGGTTAGAGATACGCAGTATTTT
TRBV11-3	once	TRBD1	TRBJ2-3	CASSMGQVEGTQYF	TGTGCCAGCAGCATGGGACAGGTGGAAGGTACGCAGTATTTT
TRBV7-2	.	TRBD1	TRBJ1-3	CASSLVGTGGLSGNTIYF	TGTGCCAGCAGCTTAGTTGGGACAGGGGGCCTCTCTGGAAACACCATATATTTT
TRBV5-6	once	.	TRBJ1-5	CASSLAGVVRQPQHF	TGTGCCAGCAGCCTCGCGGGGGTCGTTCGGCAGCCCCAGCATTTT
TRBV28	.	TRBD2	TRBJ2-3	CASSLNRGGIDTQYF	TGTGCCAGCAGTTTAAACCGGGGGGGAATAGATACGCAGTATTTT
TRBV27	few	TRBD1	TRBJ2-7	CASSSGTGGYEQYF	TGTGCCAGCAGTTCCGGGACAGGGGGCTACGAGCAGTACTTC
TRBV19	few	TRBD1	TRBJ1-3	CASRRTGGSGNTIYF	TGTGCCAGTAGGAGAACAGGGGGATCTGGAAACACCATATATTTT
TRBV6-6	.	TRBD1	TRBJ2-7	CASGTVSYEQYF	TGTGCCAGCGGGACAGTGAGTTACGAGCAGTACTTC
TRBV5-4	.	.	TRBJ1-2	CASSSDSYGYTF	TGTGCCAGCAGCTCGGACAGCTATGGCTACACCTTC
TRBV7-7	.	TRBD2	TRBJ2-7	CASSQGTSGYEQYF	TGTGCCAGCAGCCAAGGGACTAGCGGGTACGAGCAGTACTTC
TRBV19	few	.	TRBJ1-1	CASTRNTEAFF	TGTGCCAGTACCAGGAACACTGAAGCTTTCTTT
TRBV28	.	TRBD2	TRBJ2-5	CASSPLAGGETQYF	TGTGCCAGCAGTCCTCTAGCGGGGGGAGAGACCCAGTACTTC
TRBV7-8	.	.	TRBJ1-6	CASRAGPSPLHF	TGTGCCAGCAGGGCAGGCCCTTCACCCCTCCACTTT
TRBV6-5	.	.	TRBJ1-5	CASSATENQPQHF	TGTGCCAGCAGTGCAACCGAGAATCAGCCCCAGCATTTT
TRBV30	.	TRBD1	TRBJ1-2	CAWSAGQTYGYTF	TGTGCCTGGAGTGCGGGACAGACCTATGGCTACACCTTC
TRBV6-6	few	TRBD1	TRBJ1-6	CAKSIPTGRYSPLHF	TGTGCCAAGTCGATCCCGACAGGGCGTTATTCACCCCTCCACTTT
TRBV5-6	.	.	TRBJ2-5	CASSLGHTLTKRTQYF	TGTGCCAGCAGCTTGGGACACACCCTAACCAAGAGGACCCAGTACTTC
TRBV2	.	TRBD1	TRBJ2-5	CASRGTGGETQYF	TGTGCCAGCAGGGGGACAGGGGGAGAGACCCAGTACTTC